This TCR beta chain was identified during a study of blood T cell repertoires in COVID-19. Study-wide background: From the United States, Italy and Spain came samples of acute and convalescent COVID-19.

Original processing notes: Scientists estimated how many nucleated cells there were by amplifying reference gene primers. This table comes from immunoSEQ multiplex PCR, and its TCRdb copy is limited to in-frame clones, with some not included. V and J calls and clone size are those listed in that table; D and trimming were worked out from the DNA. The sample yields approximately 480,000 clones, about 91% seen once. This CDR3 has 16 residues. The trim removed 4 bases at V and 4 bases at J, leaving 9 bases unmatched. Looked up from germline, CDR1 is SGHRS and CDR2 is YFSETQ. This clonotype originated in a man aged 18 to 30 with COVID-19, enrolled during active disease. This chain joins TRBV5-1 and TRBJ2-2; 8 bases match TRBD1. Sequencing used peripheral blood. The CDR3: CASSPDRGRTTGELFF. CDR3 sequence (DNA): TGCGCCAGCAGCCCTGACAGGGGTCGGACCACCGGGGAGCTGTTTTTT.